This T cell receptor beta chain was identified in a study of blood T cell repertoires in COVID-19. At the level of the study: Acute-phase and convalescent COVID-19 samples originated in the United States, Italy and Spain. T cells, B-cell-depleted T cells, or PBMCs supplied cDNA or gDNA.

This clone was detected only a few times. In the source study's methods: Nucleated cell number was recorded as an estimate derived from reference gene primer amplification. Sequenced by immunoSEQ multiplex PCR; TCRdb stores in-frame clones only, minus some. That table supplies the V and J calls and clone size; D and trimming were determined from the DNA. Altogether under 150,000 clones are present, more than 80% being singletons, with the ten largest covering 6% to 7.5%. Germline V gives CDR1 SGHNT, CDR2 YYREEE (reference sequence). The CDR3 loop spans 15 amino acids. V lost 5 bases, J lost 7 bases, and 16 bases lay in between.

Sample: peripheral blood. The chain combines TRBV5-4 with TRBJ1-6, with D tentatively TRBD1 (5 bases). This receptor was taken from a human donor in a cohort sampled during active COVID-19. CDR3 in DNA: TGTGCCAGCAGGCCAGACAGAAGCCTCAATTCACCCCTCCACTTT. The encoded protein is CASRPDRSLNSPLHF.